This T cell receptor beta chain comes out of a study of shared clonotypes between healthy human individuals. The germline V gene has CDR1 MDHEN and CDR2 SYDVKM. The CDR3 runs 15 residues. Deletions cut 3 bases from V and 10 bases from J, with 21 bases between. Memory CD4+ cells were the fraction left after CD45RA+ naive selection. Whole-study findings and limits: Blood was the only sampled material, and tissue repertoires likely differ.

As concerns this clone: What it recognizes is unknown.

Genomic DNA of every subset was divided equally among multiple immunoSEQ plates. In the source study's methods: Junction-only sequences without quality scores came from ImmunoSEQ, so filtering differed. Libraries were prepared by immunoSEQ multiplex PCR; TCRdb keeps only in-frame clonotypes and omits some of them. V, J and clone size reflect that table, while D and trimming were determined from the DNA. The sample records roughly 2.2 million clones, 93% being singletons. The rearrangement uses TRBV28 and TRBJ1-2; weak D call: TRBD1 (5 bases). The source material was naive CD4+ T cells from PBMCs. Subset denoted: CD45RA+ positively selected. The receptor comes from a man aged 18 to 30 in good health. Some clones in this sample may be carry-over from other donors' samples. CDR3 sequence reads: CASSFPQGRLPAYTF. CDR3 nucleotide sequence: TGTGCCAGCAGTTTTCCCCAGGGACGCTTACCCGCCTACACCTTC.